Below, 20 T cell receptor beta chains from the same sample are listed, as sequenced in a study of cytomegalovirus exposure and HLA in healthy donors. Amplification used 60 Vbeta primers and 13 Jbeta primers. Profiling relied on immunoSEQ multiplex PCR, and the TCRdb table lists in-frame clones only, not all of them. The data hold some 130,000 clones, with around 84% observed a single time. Sequenced sample: PBMCs. The receptors stem from a man aged 45-65 years in good health and CMV-seronegative.

V usage is TRBV6-6 and J usage is TRBJ2-7; unclear D gene. This CDR3 has 15 residues. V was shortened by 3 bases and J by 0 bases, with 12 bases between the two germline ends. Germline lookup yields CDR1 MNHNY and CDR2 SVGAGI (reference sequence). CDR3 region: CASSYNSSPSYEQYF. In DNA form, the CDR3 reads TGTGCCAGCAGTTATAACAGTTCCCCCTCCTACGAGCAGTACTTC.

The genes are TRBV19 and TRBJ2-7, with 13 bases aligning to TRBD2. Germline assignment: CDR1 LNHDA and CDR2 SQIVND (reference sequence). V shed 3 bases, J shed 2 bases, and the junction held 10 bases outside the gene matches. The CDR3 loop spans 18 amino acids. The CDR3 is CASSIDSGGLAGTYEQYF. CDR3 sequence (DNA): TGTGCCAGTAGTATCGACTCCGGGGGACTAGCGGGGACCTACGAGCAGTACTTC.

This clone has only one observation. The rearrangement links TRBV2 to TRBJ1-2; D perhaps matches TRBD1 (6 bases). V gave up 6 bases and J gave up 12 bases, with 26 bases separating them. From germline, CDR1 is SNHLY and CDR2 FYNNEI. The CDR3 runs 15 residues. The CDR3 here is CASSQDGWTARSDTF. In DNA form, the CDR3 reads TGTGCCAGCAGCCAGGATGGGTGGACAGCCCGCAGTGACACCTTC.

This rearrangement joins TRBV19 to TRBJ1-5; a weak D match, TRBD1 (6 bases). V lost 5 bases and J lost 1, with 9 bases in between. Germline lookup yields CDR1 LNHDA and CDR2 SQIVND (reference sequence). This CDR3 spans 14 amino acids. CDR3 nucleotide sequence: TGTGCCAGTAGTGTTGGACAGAGCAATCAGCCCCAGCATTTT. Translating it yields CASSVGQSNQPQHF.

The rearrangement uses TRBV30 and TRBJ2-7; tentatively, D is TRBD1 (7 bases). CDR3 size: 15 residues. The germline V gene encodes CDR1 GTSNPN and CDR2 SVGIG (reference sequence). V lost 2 bases to trimming and J lost 4 bases, with 18 bases between them. The CDR3 nucleotides read TGTGCCTGGAGTCCTAGGGGGCGGAGGGGGTACGAGCAGTACTTC. It encodes CAWSPRGRRGYEQYF.

The V call is TRBV5-1, the J call TRBJ1-1, with D perhaps matching TRBD1 (5 bases). The CDR3 runs to 13 residues. Germline CDR1 and CDR2: SGHRS and YFSETQ. The V and J ends lost 5 bases and 2 bases respectively, with 10 bases between them. Here the CDR3 DNA reads TGCGCCAGCAGGATCGACAGCAACACTGAAGCTTTCTTT. Translation: CASRIDSNTEAFF.

The chain is built from TRBV5-1 and TRBJ1-1; 12 positions agree with TRBD1. The CDR3 has 15 residues. V trimming: 6 bases; J trimming: 4 bases; junction bases outside the gene matches: 7. Germline V gene sequence: CDR1 SGHRS, CDR2 YFSETQ. Here the CDR3 reads CASKGQGASGTEAFF. CDR3 nucleotides: TGCGCCAGCAAGGGACAGGGGGCTTCGGGCACTGAAGCTTTCTTT.

The J gene is TRBJ1-5, the V gene TRBV7-9, with a weak D call TRBD1 (5 bases). The germline V gene encodes CDR1 SEHNR and CDR2 FQNEAQ (reference sequence). The CDR3 is 12 amino acids. The ends were cut back, 3 bases at V and 7 bases at J, with 7 bases in the middle. The CDR3 sequence: CASSLGRQPQHF. The DNA for the CDR3 is TGTGCCAGCAGCTTGGGGCGACAGCCCCAGCATTTT.

Only one count was recorded for this clone. The chain carries TRBV18 and TRBJ2-7, with 7 bases aligning to TRBD1. The CDR3 contains 12 residues. Germline CDR1 and CDR2: KGHSH and LQKENI. J gave up 3 bases and V 4 bases, and 0 bases lay outside the gene matches. The CDR3: CASSRDSYEQYF. As DNA, the CDR3 is TGTGCCAGCTCACGGGACAGCTACGAGCAGTACTTC.

The chain's CDR3 is CSARAVNEQFF. In nucleotides, the CDR3 is TGCAGTGCTAGAGCCGTCAATGAGCAGTTCTTC. The chain couples TRBV20-1 to TRBJ2-1; D remains ambiguous. V lost 1 base and J lost 6, with 4 bases in between. The CDR3 runs 11 residues. Germline CDR1 reads DFQATT; CDR2 reads SNEGSKA (reference sequence).

The chain combines TRBV11-2 with TRBJ2-5; 9 nucleotides match TRBD2. CDR1 and CDR2 from the germline V gene are SGHAT and FQNNGV. The CDR3 covers 16 residues. V shed 5 bases, J shed 5 bases, and the junction held 12 bases outside the gene matches. The CDR3 region has the DNA TGTGCCAGCAGCCCGGGGGCCAGCGGGGGGTTCGAGACCCAGTACTTC. This translates into CASSPGASGGFETQYF. The full variable domain, in which reference TRBV11-2 and TRBJ2-5 provide the parts outside the CDR3, is EAGVAQSPRYKIIEKRQSVAFWCNPISGHATLYWYQQILGQGPKLLIQFQNNGVVDDSQLPKDRFSAERLKGVDSTLKIQPAKLEDSAVYLCASSPGASGGFETQYFGPGTRLLVL.

This clone has more than one count but fewer than ten. This chain uses TRBV6-6 with TRBJ1-5; weak D call: TRBD1 (5 bases). The CDR3 loop spans 13 amino acids. V was trimmed by 6 bases and J by 4 bases, leaving 10 bases between them. Germline V lookup: CDR1 MNHNY, CDR2 SVGAGI (reference sequence). The CDR3 here is CASSQGGNQPQHF. The CDR3 DNA is TGTGCCAGCAGCCAGGGTGGGAATCAGCCCCAGCATTTT.

This rearrangement joins TRBV2 to TRBJ2-5; 7 positions match TRBD2. This CDR3 spans 16 amino acids. V was clipped by 0 bases and J by 8 bases; unmatched bases: 12. Germline V gene sequence: CDR1 SNHLY, CDR2 FYNNEI. This CDR3 is CASSEAVRRGKRTQYF. DNA for the CDR3: TGTGCCAGCAGTGAAGCGGTGAGGCGGGGGAAGAGAACCCAGTACTTC.

In this sample, this clone turned up a few times. J is TRBJ1-2 and V is TRBV6-6; 7 bases align to TRBD1. The CDR3 totals 13 residues. Germline CDR1 MNHNY, CDR2 SVGAGI (reference sequence). With V trimmed by 6 bases and J by 4 bases, 5 bases remained unmatched. In DNA, the CDR3 is TGTGCCAGCAGCCCTCAGGGGGTCTATGGCTACACCTTC. This encodes CASSPQGVYGYTF.

The sample holds a few counts of this clone. The chain carries TRBV5-1 and TRBJ2-7, with D perhaps matching TRBD1 (6 bases). The ends were cut back, 2 bases at V and 0 bases at J, with 18 bases in the middle. The germline gives CDR1 SGHRS, CDR2 YFSETQ. This CDR3 comprises 17 residues. CDR3: CASSFTTGAGASYEQYF. CDR3 sequence (DNA): TGCGCCAGCAGCTTCACCACAGGCGCAGGGGCCTCCTACGAGCAGTACTTC.

The V gene is TRBV5-1, the J gene TRBJ2-5, with 16 bases matching TRBD2. J gave up 13 bases and V 4 bases, and 7 bases lay outside the gene matches. CDR3 length equals 14 residues. Germline V gene data show CDR1 as SGHRS and CDR2 as YFSETQ. The DNA of the CDR3 is TGCGCCAGCAGCCCGGGACTAGCGGGGGGGGCACCGTACTTC. It is translated as CASSPGLAGGAPYF.

The chain carries TRBV30 and TRBJ2-5, with 10 bases lining up with TRBD1. Near its end, the DNA agrees better with TRBJ2-7, so the J call may be wrong. This CDR3 region has 15 residues. The germline V gene encodes CDR1 GTSNPN and CDR2 SVGIG (reference sequence). The CDR3 spells CAWSPGQGVIYEQYF. The CDR3 DNA sequence: TGTGCCTGGAGTCCTGGACAGGGGGTTATATACGAGCAGTACTTC.

This chain uses TRBV4-2 with TRBJ2-3; D is possibly TRBD1 (7 bases). CDR3 size: 16 residues. V was trimmed by 3 bases and J by 3 bases, leaving 16 bases between them. Germline V CDR1 and CDR2: LGHNA, YNFKEQ. CDR3 sequence (DNA): TGTGCCAGCAGCCAGCGGGACAGATCTACAACAGATACGCAGTATTTT. Its protein is CASSQRDRSTTDTQYF.

The chain has TRBV5-1 and TRBJ1-6; D remains unclear. The CDR3 is made up of 10 amino acids. The germline V gene has CDR1 SGHRS and CDR2 YFSETQ. Deletions cut 5 bases from V and 11 bases from J, with 5 bases between. The CDR3 reads CASRRAPLHF. CDR3 in DNA: TGCGCCAGCAGGAGGGCACCCCTCCACTTT. The whole variable domain, filled in from reference TRBV5-1 and TRBJ1-6, reads KAGVTQTPRYLIKTRGQQVTLSCSPISGHRSVSWYQQTPGQGLQFLFEYFSETQRNKGNFPGRFSGRQFSNSRSEMNVSTLELGDSALYLCASRRAPLHFGNGTRLTVT.

This chain uses TRBV7-3 with TRBJ1-1; D gene ambiguous. Germline V gene data show CDR1 as SGHTA and CDR2 as FQGTGA. Trimming cost V 3 bases and J 3 bases, with 11 bases left between them. CDR3 length equals 14 residues. The CDR3 region has the DNA TGTGCCAGCAGCTTCCAATCAGGCGACACTGAAGCTTTCTTT. Amino acids: CASSFQSGDTEAFF.